The rows below give T cell receptor beta chains drawn from one sample of a study of CD8 T cells in ankylosing spondylitis. TCRdb processed the 5' RACE reads anew with MiXCR; each CDR3 protein has one entry. Seen here are 200,000 to 250,000 distinct CDR3 sequences, roughly a tenth observed once, and the top ten hold 2.6%. The sequenced sample was blood, either unsorted or a sorted T cell fraction (not recorded which). These receptors all stem from a male donor with ankylosing spondylitis or in good health (not recorded which). The CDR3 runs from the conserved cysteine through the conserved F or W. A D gene is named only where the DNA matches it firmly. A row's size may be missing; if present it is once, few, many or a size class.

J,V,size,D,CDR3,DNA
TRBJ1-6,TRBV12-3/TRBV12-4,few,TRBD1,CASSHPGQNSPLHF,TGTGCCAGCAGTCACCCGGGACAGAATTCACCCCTCCACTTT
TRBJ2-7,TRBV15,many,-,CATSEGDRDEQYF,TGTGCCACCAGCGAGGGGGACCGGGACGAGCAGTACTTC
TRBJ2-7,TRBV30,many,TRBD1,CAWMGGQGSYEQYF,TGTGCCTGGATGGGGGGACAGGGAAGCTACGAGCAGTACTTC
TRBJ2-4,TRBV15,many,-,CATSNERVGAKNIQYF,TGTGCCACCAGCAACGAGCGGGTTGGGGCCAAAAACATTCAGTACTTC
TRBJ2-5,TRBV30,few,-,CAWSVEAAGMTQYF,TGTGCCTGGAGTGTAGAGGCGGCGGGGATGACCCAGTACTTC
TRBJ2-5,TRBV6-2/TRBV6-3,many,TRBD2,CASSSPGGSGTQYF,TGTGCCAGCAGTTCCCCCGGCGGGAGTGGGACCCAGTACTTC
TRBJ2-1,TRBV30,-,-,CAWTGANEQFF,TGTGCCTGGACAGGGGCCAATGAGCAGTTCTTC
TRBJ1-6,TRBV11-2,-,TRBD1,CASSWIRQGALHF,TGTGCCAGCAGCTGGATCAGACAGGGGGCCCTCCACTTT
TRBJ2-7,TRBV7-2,many,TRBD1,CASSLGTGSIKGSEQYF,TGTGCCAGCAGCTTGGGGACAGGGTCCATAAAAGGGAGCGAGCAGTACTTC
TRBJ2-5,TRBV18,-,-,CASSALLQETQYF,TGTGCCAGCTCAGCCCTTCTTCAAGAGACCCAGTACTTC
TRBJ2-6,TRBV21-1,many,-,CASSSLKGQGILSGANVLTF,TGTGCCAGCAGCTCTTTAAAGGGGCAGGGAATACTTTCTGGGGCCAACGTCCTGACTTTC
TRBJ1-1,TRBV6-5,-,-,CASSTGGAETFF,TGTGCCAGCAGTACGGGGGGCGCTGAAACTTTCTTT
TRBJ2-6,TRBV5-1,many,-,CASSLEVRGAVNVLTF,TGCGCCAGCAGCTTGGAGGTGAGGGGGGCCGTCAACGTCCTGACTTTC
TRBJ1-5,TRBV18,many,-,CASSPGQGQPQHF,TGTGCCAGCTCACCAGGGCAGGGACAGCCCCAGCATTTT
TRBJ2-6,TRBV5-5,-,-,CASTSRAGANVLTF,TGTGCCAGCACCAGCCGGGCCGGGGCCAACGTCCTGACTTTC
TRBJ2-5,TRBV30,few,TRBD2,CAWMASGLQETQYF,TGTGCCTGGATGGCTAGCGGGCTACAAGAGACCCAGTACTTC
TRBJ2-1,TRBV20-1,many,TRBD2,CSARDGGTSRYEQFF,TGCAGTGCTAGAGATGGGGGGACTAGCAGATATGAGCAGTTCTTC
TRBJ2-2,TRBV12-3/TRBV12-4,many,-,CASTSPTTGELFF,TGTGCCAGCACCTCACCAACCACCGGGGAGCTGTTTTTT
TRBJ2-7,TRBV20-1,many,TRBD1,CSATRSWARGGIYEQYF,TGCAGTGCTACTCGGTCGTGGGCAAGAGGGGGCATCTACGAGCAGTACTTC
TRBJ2-3,TRBV13,many,TRBD2,CASSLAGGGTDTQYF,TGTGCCAGCAGCTTGGCCGGGGGGGGCACAGATACGCAGTATTTT
TRBJ2-4,TRBV2,many,-,CASSLLGLLAKNIQYF,TGTGCCAGCAGTCTACTAGGTCTCCTAGCCAAAAACATTCAGTACTTC
TRBJ1-2,TRBV7-2,many,-,CASGGYGYTF,TGTGCCAGCGGAGGCTATGGCTACACCTTC
TRBJ2-3,TRBV3-1,many,-,CASSQDLGTPGDDTQYF,TGTGCCAGCAGCCAAGACCTCGGGACTCCCGGAGACGATACGCAGTATTTT
TRBJ2-1,TRBV6-5,many,-,CASSFQGSGVEEQFF,TGTGCCAGCAGTTTCCAGGGGTCCGGGGTGGAAGAGCAGTTCTTC
TRBJ2-7,TRBV4-1,many,-,CASSQDRGGGSYEQYF,TGCGCCAGCAGCCAAGATCGGGGCGGTGGATCCTACGAGCAGTACTTC
TRBJ2-2,TRBV7-9,-,-,CASSFRGGTGELFF,TGTGCCAGCAGCTTCAGGGGAGGCACCGGGGAGCTGTTTTTT
TRBJ2-7,TRBV6-5,few,-,CASSYSIPVQGGYGYEQYF,TGTGCCAGCAGTTACTCGATACCCGTCCAGGGAGGATATGGATACGAGCAGTACTTC
TRBJ2-1,TRBV6-1,-,TRBD2,CASSLSGTSSYNEQFF,TGTGCCAGCTCTCTCAGCGGGACGAGCTCCTACAATGAGCAGTTCTTC
TRBJ1-6,TRBV7-9,many,-,CASSPDTEHSPLHF,TGTGCCAGCAGCCCGGACACGGAACATTCACCCCTCCACTTT
TRBJ2-1,TRBV30,-,-,CAWSVGVVSYNEQFF,TGTGCCTGGAGTGTAGGAGTGGTTAGCTACAATGAGCAGTTCTTC
TRBJ2-5,TRBV14,-,-,CASSQGSLRETQYF,TGTGCCAGCAGCCAAGGAAGTCTTCGGGAGACCCAGTACTTC
TRBJ2-3,TRBV11-2,-,TRBD2,CASSSPSGGARDTQYF,TGTGCCAGCAGCTCCCCTAGCGGGGGGGCGAGAGATACGCAGTATTTT
TRBJ2-3,TRBV3-1,few,TRBD2,CASSQDQRGRPSGTQYF,TGTGCCAGCAGCCAAGATCAGCGGGGGCGCCCATCGGGAACGCAGTATTTT
TRBJ1-1,TRBV4-1,-,TRBD1,CASSPTGAVNTEAFF,TGCGCCAGCAGCCCCACAGGGGCGGTGAACACTGAAGCTTTCTTT
TRBJ2-3,TRBV4-2,-,-,CASSPDELAPTDTRYF,TGTGCCAGCAGCCCAGACGAACTGGCTCCCACAGATACGCGGTATTTT
TRBJ1-2,TRBV2,many,-,CASSPASGYTF,TGTGCCAGCAGTCCGGCGTCTGGCTACACCTTC